This TCR beta chain was captured in a study of shared clonotypes between healthy human individuals. The germline CDR1 and CDR2 sequences are MNHEY and SVGAGI. The CDR3 consists of 15 residues. With 6 bases removed from V and 8 bases from J, the gap between germline ends came to 22 bases. Assay used: immunoSEQ multiplex PCR; TCRdb lists only in-frame clones, some missing. The data contain some 1.5 million clones, approximately 98% of them singletons. Sequencing was done on a sample of naive CD4+ T cells sorted from blood. Subset of the sample: CD45RA+ positively selected. This rearrangement joins TRBV6-5 to TRBJ1-2; D not certain. The clonotype comes from a man aged 30 to 45 in good health. The CDR3, as DNA: TGTGCCAGCAGGAAAGATCGAGCGCCCCCGAGGGGCTACACCTTC. Its protein product is CASRKDRAPPRGYTF.